The 2 T cell receptor beta chains below were found in one sample sequenced in a study of blood T cell repertoires in COVID-19. Generated by immunoSEQ multiplex PCR, the TCRdb table keeps only in-frame clones and is missing some. Of a few hundred thousand clones listed, roughly nine tenths are singletons. Sequenced sample: peripheral blood. The receptors stem from a woman between 45 and 60 years old with acute or convalescent COVID-19.

In its sample, this clone was seen once. This chain uses TRBV6-5 with TRBJ1-2; D remains unclear. CDR1 is MNHEY and CDR2 is SVGAGI in the germline V gene. Trimming left V 7 bases short and J 9 bases short, with 18 bases between. CDR3 size: 13 residues. CDR3 sequence: CASTNEPQARYTF. DNA of the CDR3: TGTGCCAGCACCAACGAACCCCAGGCCCGCTACACCTTC.

V is TRBV7-9 and J is TRBJ2-7; possible D gene TRBD1, 6 bases. Germline V CDR1 and CDR2: SEHNR, FQNEAQ (reference sequence). There are 15 residues in the CDR3. Trimming removed 5 bases from V and 0 bases from J, with 14 bases in between. CDR3 nucleotides: TGTGCCAGCAGCCTCCGGACAGCAAGCTCCTACGAGCAGTACTTC. This encodes CASSLRTASSYEQYF. The complete variable domain, with remaining parts taken from reference TRBV7-9 and TRBJ2-7, reads DTGVSQNPRHKITKRGQNVTFRCDPISEHNRLYWYRQTLGQGPEFLTYFQNEAQLEKSRLLSDRFSAERPKGSFSTLEIQRTEQGDSAMYLCASSLRTASSYEQYFGPGTRLTVT.